The following is a TCR beta chain sequence with its context. What it binds is not known. This table comes from immunoSEQ multiplex PCR, and its TCRdb copy is limited to in-frame clones, with some not included. The sample has around 450,000 clones; 70% to 80% are singletons. The data were taken from a study of shared clonotypes between healthy human individuals. General study results and limits: Researchers sampled blood only, noting tissue repertoires likely differ.

Donors included only healthy HIV-negative adults lacking recent acute infections or vaccinations. The J segment lost 8 bases and the V segment lost 5 bases, leaving 8 bases of the junction unmatched. Germline V gene lookup returns CDR1 SNHLY and CDR2 FYNNEI. The CDR3 totals 16 residues. The sequenced sample consisted of PBMCs. This chain joins TRBV2 and TRBJ2-1; TRBD2 matches 14 bases. The sequence derives from a middle-aged woman in good health. Some clones in this sample may be carry-over from other donors' samples. DNA for the CDR3: TGTGCCAGCAGTCACGAGACTAGCGGGAGGGTCGATGAGCAGTTCTTC. Translating gives CASSHETSGRVDEQFF. The full variable domain, completed using reference TRBV2 and TRBJ2-1, is EPEVTQTPSHQVTQMGQEVILRCVPISNHLYFYWYRQILGQKVEFLVSFYNNEISEKSEIFDDQFSVERPDGSNFTLKIRSTKLEDSAMYFCASSHETSGRVDEQFFGPGTRLTVL.